Below, one T cell receptor (beta chain) is given with its context. What it binds is unknown. The data belong to a study of vaccination effects on CD4 cells after COVID-19. Study results and limitations: By a late point after vaccination, infection- and vaccine-induced clones had shrunk markedly through clonal contraction.

Repertoires were generated with immunoSEQ multiplex PCR, while TCRdb's copy carries only in-frame clones and drops some. In the table there are tens of thousands of clones, around 67% of which are singletons. Cells that had been cultured for about 10 days were the source of isolated CD4+ T cells. BNT162b2 vaccine or mRNA-1273 vaccine was given to participants in two doses. None of these healthy vaccinees had been infected with SARS-CoV-2 before vaccination. Each culture had half its medium swapped for IL-2 medium on days 3 and 7. Trimming removed 0 bases from V and 5 bases from J, with 9 bases in between. This CDR3 is built from 14 residues. Germline lookup yields CDR1 SGHRS and CDR2 YFSETQ.

This specimen consisted of CD4+ T cells from PBMCs cultured without peptide, obtained after COVID-19 vaccination. The chain carries TRBV5-1 and TRBJ2-1; D gene uncertain. The sequence derives from a human donor who received a COVID-19 vaccine. CDR3 amino acids: CASSLDSYNNEQFF. CDR3 sequence (DNA): TGCGCCAGCAGCTTGGACAGCTACAACAATGAGCAGTTCTTC.